This entry features one T cell receptor beta chain sequence. What it binds is not known. This specimen belongs to a study of cytomegalovirus exposure and HLA in healthy donors. Notes on the study in general: A later analysis found common viral pathogens apparently linked to several of the most significant clusters.

The CDR3 has 15 amino acids. The ends lost 5 bases at V and 3 bases at J; junction bases unmatched: 3. CDR1 MNHEY and CDR2 SMNVEV come from the germline V gene (reference sequence). The PCR had 60 Vbeta and 13 Jbeta primers. Here immunoSEQ multiplex PCR was the method, and the copy in TCRdb shows in-frame clones only, minus some. The profile shows fewer than 100,000 clones, over 75% of them singletons. The TCR sequence derives from a man between 40 and 49 years old in good health and CMV-seronegative. The sample consisted of PBMCs. The chain carries TRBV27 and TRBJ2-1, with 11 bases fitting TRBD2. The CDR3 reads CASSPLAGGYNEQFF. CDR3 sequence (DNA): TGTGCCAGCAGTCCCCTAGCGGGGGGCTACAATGAGCAGTTCTTC.